The rows below give T cell receptor beta chains drawn from one sample of a study of graft-versus-host responses after intestinal transplantation. The protocol was immunoSEQ multiplex PCR, while the TCRdb copy is restricted to in-frame clones and leaves out a portion. Here the sample spans about 38,000 clones, under 85% being singletons. This specimen consisted of PBMCs, obtained roughly 1,000 days after transplant. The receptors were gathered from a human patient who received an intestinal transplant, so some T cells may come from the graft donor. The CDR3 runs from the conserved cysteine through the conserved F or W. Fields, in order: V gene, J gene, CDR3 length, D gene, clone size, CDR3 protein, CDR3 DNA. D genes are given only for firm matches. Clone size, where shown, is once, few, many, or a class for clones that have expanded.

v_call: TRBV30
j_call: TRBJ1-4
cdr3_length: 14
d_call: NA
clone_size: NA
cdr3_aa: CAWSVKGIGEKLFF
cdr3_nt: TGTGCCTGGAGTGTAAAGGGAATAGGTGAAAAACTGTTTTTT

v_call: TRBV15
j_call: TRBJ2-7
cdr3_length: 16
d_call: NA
clone_size: few
cdr3_aa: CATSRDPKGRMDEQYF
cdr3_nt: TGTGCCACCAGCAGAGATCCAAAGGGCCGAATGGACGAGCAGTACTTC

v_call: TRBV5-1
j_call: TRBJ2-5
cdr3_length: 13
d_call: NA
clone_size: NA
cdr3_aa: CASSLDGRETQYF
cdr3_nt: TGCGCCAGCAGCTTGGACGGGCGAGAGACCCAGTACTTC

v_call: TRBV6-1
j_call: TRBJ2-2
cdr3_length: 12
d_call: NA
clone_size: NA
cdr3_aa: CASNRHAGELFF
cdr3_nt: TGTGCCAGCAATAGACACGCCGGGGAGCTGTTTTTT

v_call: TRBV7-9
j_call: TRBJ2-7
cdr3_length: 14
d_call: NA
clone_size: NA
cdr3_aa: CASSPQEYSYEQYF
cdr3_nt: TGTGCCAGCAGCCCCCAAGAATACTCCTACGAGCAGTACTTC

v_call: TRBV6-5
j_call: TRBJ2-7
cdr3_length: 16
d_call: NA
clone_size: NA
cdr3_aa: CASSYSGGDSSYEQYF
cdr3_nt: TGTGCCAGCAGTTACTCCGGGGGCGATAGCTCCTACGAGCAGTACTTC

v_call: TRBV5-4
j_call: TRBJ2-7
cdr3_length: 17
d_call: TRBD1
clone_size: NA
cdr3_aa: CASSLAKTGQGASEQYF
cdr3_nt: TGTGCCAGCAGCTTGGCCAAGACCGGACAGGGAGCAAGCGAGCAGTACTTC

v_call: TRBV28
j_call: TRBJ2-3
cdr3_length: 14
d_call: NA
clone_size: NA
cdr3_aa: CASSVPGPGQGEYF
cdr3_nt: TGTGCCAGCAGTGTTCCGGGCCCAGGGCAGGGAGAGTATTTT

v_call: TRBV11-2
j_call: TRBJ2-1
cdr3_length: 15
d_call: NA
clone_size: once
cdr3_aa: CASSPLAVLSNEQFF
cdr3_nt: TGTGCCAGCAGCCCCCTGGCGGTCCTGTCCAATGAGCAGTTCTTC

v_call: TRBV6-1
j_call: TRBJ1-1
cdr3_length: 14
d_call: TRBD1
clone_size: NA
cdr3_aa: CASSTGTGGTEAFF
cdr3_nt: TGTGCCAGCAGTACCGGGACAGGGGGCACTGAAGCTTTCTTT